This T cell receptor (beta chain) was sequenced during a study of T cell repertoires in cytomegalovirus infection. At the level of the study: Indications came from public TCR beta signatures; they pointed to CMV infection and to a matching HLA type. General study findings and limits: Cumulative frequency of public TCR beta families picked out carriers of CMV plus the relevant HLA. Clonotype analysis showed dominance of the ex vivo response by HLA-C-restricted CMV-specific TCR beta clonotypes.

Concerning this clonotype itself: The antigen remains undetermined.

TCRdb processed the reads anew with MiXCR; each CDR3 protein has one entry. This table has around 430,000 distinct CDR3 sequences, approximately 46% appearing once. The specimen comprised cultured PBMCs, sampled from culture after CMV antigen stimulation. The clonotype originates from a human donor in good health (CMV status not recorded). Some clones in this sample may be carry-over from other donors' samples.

CDR3 residues: CASSQGAHQPQHF. The DNA of the CDR3 is TGCGCCAGCAGCCAAGGGGCCCATCAGCCCCAGCATTTT. This chain uses TRBV4-1 with TRBJ1-5; no reliable D call. CDR1 and CDR2 (germline): MGHRA, YSYEKL. The V gene lost 1 base and the J gene lost 5 bases, with 6 bases spanning the gap. This CDR3 region has 13 residues.